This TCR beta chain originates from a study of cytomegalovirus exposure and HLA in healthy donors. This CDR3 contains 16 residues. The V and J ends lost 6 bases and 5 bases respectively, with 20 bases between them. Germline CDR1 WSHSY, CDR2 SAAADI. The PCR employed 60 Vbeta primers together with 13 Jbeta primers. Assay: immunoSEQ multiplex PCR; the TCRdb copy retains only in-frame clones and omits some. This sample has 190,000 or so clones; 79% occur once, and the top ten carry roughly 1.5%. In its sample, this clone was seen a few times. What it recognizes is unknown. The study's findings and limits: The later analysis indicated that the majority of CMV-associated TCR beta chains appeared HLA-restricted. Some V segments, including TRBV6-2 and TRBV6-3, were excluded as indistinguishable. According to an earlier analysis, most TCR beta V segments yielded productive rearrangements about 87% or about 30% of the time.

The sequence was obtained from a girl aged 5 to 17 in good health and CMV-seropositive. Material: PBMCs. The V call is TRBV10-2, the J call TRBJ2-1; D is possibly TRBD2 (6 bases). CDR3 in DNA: TGCGCCAGCAGGACAATAGAATGGACTATCGACAATGAGCAGTTCTTC. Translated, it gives CASRTIEWTIDNEQFF.